Listed here are 7 T cell receptor beta chains from one sample, sequenced in a study of T cells in Graves' hyperthyroidism and ophthalmopathy. Researchers amplified the TCR beta CDR3 regions from RNA transcripts. The TCR CDR3 first-round RT-PCR relied on the HTBI primer set. MiXCR, applied by TCRdb to the multiplex PCR reads, yields one record per CDR3 protein. The table includes around 370,000 distinct CDR3 sequences, about 18% detected once. The specimen sequenced was blood. The receptors were gathered from a man between 18 and 29 years old with Graves' ophthalmopathy.

This clonotype appeared many times. The J gene is TRBJ2-7, the V gene TRBV4-1, with no clear D. V was clipped by 2 bases and J by 1 base, with 6 bases between them. Germline CDR1 is MGHRA and CDR2 is YSYEKL. This CDR3 has 13 amino acids. The CDR3 nucleotides are TGCGCCAGCAGCCAATGGGAATCCTACGAGCAGTACTTC. Protein: CASSQWESYEQYF.

On this clonotype itself: A clone one base away is much larger, so this may be a read error. This chain connects TRBV29-1 to TRBJ2-6; D is perhaps TRBD2 (6 bases). CDR1 is SQVTM, CDR2 ANQGSEA, per germline. This CDR3 region has 14 residues. V was pared by 7 bases and J by 4 bases, with 14 bases between. CDR3 coding DNA: TGCAGCGCTGGGGAGGTCGTCGGGGCCAACGTCCTGACTTTC. Residues: CSAGEVVGANVLTF. Variable domain in full (rest from reference TRBV29-1 and TRBJ2-6): SAVISQKPSRDICQRGTSLTIQCQVDSQVTMMFWYRQQPGQSLTLIATANQGSEATYESGFVIDKFPISRPNLTFSTLTVSNMSPEDSSIYLCSAGEVVGANVLTFGAGSRLTVL.

This clonotype has at least ten counts. The chain links TRBV2 to TRBJ2-1; tentative D call: TRBD2 (7 bases). This CDR3 comprises 15 residues. V gave up 5 bases and J gave up 9 bases, with 20 bases separating them. Germline V gene sequence: CDR1 SNHLY, CDR2 FYNNEI. CDR3 DNA: TGTGCCAGCAGTCCACCAGCGGGGAAGGGGGGTGAGCAGTTCTTC. It encodes CASSPPAGKGGEQFF.

CDR3 loop: CASSQGASREQFF. CDR3 in DNA: TGTGCCAGCAGTCAGGGTGCAAGTCGTGAGCAGTTCTTC. The gene calls are TRBV5-5 and TRBJ2-1, with D tentatively TRBD1 (5 bases). The CDR3 loop spans 13 amino acids. CDR1 SGHKS and CDR2 YYEKEE come from the germline V gene (reference sequence). V was shortened by 5 bases and J by 9 bases, with 15 bases between the two germline ends.

This clonotype has just a few counts. This sequence may be a read error, since a much larger clone differs from it by one base. V and J are TRBV5-1 and TRBJ2-3, with TRBD1 identical over 8 bases. Germline V gene data show CDR1 as SGHRS and CDR2 as YFSETQ. The CDR3 loop spans 14 amino acids. CDR3 DNA: TGCGCCAGCAGCACCGGACAGGGAACAGATACGCGGTATTTT. Its translation is CASSTGQGTDTRYF.

The chain employs TRBV5-1 and TRBJ1-4; a weak D match, TRBD1 (5 bases). V was clipped by 4 bases and J by 0 bases, with 13 bases between them. Germline loops: CDR1 SGHRS, CDR2 YFSETQ. The length of the CDR3 is 16 residues. The CDR3 DNA reads TGCGCCAGCAGCCCCACCGGGGCCGCAACTAATGAAAAACTGTTTTTT. This gives the protein CASSPTGAATNEKLFF.

The genes are TRBV20-1 and TRBJ1-5; 9 positions match TRBD1. Germline V gene sequence: CDR1 DFQATT, CDR2 SNEGSKA (reference sequence). The CDR3 has 15 residues. Unmatched junction bases numbered 9, after V lost 3 bases and J lost 6 bases. The CDR3 DNA is TGCAGTGCTAGGGTAACAGGGGGCTCGGGTCAGCCCCAGCATTTT. It specifies CSARVTGGSGQPQHF.